Below, one T cell receptor beta chain is given with its context. The data stem from a study of T cell changes during pregnancy in multiple sclerosis. Per the germline V gene, CDR1 is SGHRS and CDR2 is YFSETQ. CDR3 size: 15 residues. V lost 5 bases to trimming and J lost 3 bases, with 15 bases between them. Some clones are missing from TCRdb's copy, which holds only in-frame ones; the method was immunoSEQ multiplex PCR. Found here are approximately 130,000 clones, less than 97% of them singletons; the top ten hold more than 0.4%. This chain connects TRBV5-1 to TRBJ2-1; D possibly corresponds to TRBD2 (6 bases). Material: peripheral blood, obtained after pregnancy. This receptor was taken from a female donor with multiple sclerosis, enrolled in a pregnancy study. The CDR3 here is CASSPVTGDYNEQFF. CDR3 nucleotide sequence: TGCGCCAGCAGTCCTGTTACGGGGGACTACAATGAGCAGTTCTTC. The complete variable domain, with remaining parts taken from reference TRBV5-1 and TRBJ2-1, reads KAGVTQTPRYLIKTRGQQVTLSCSPISGHRSVSWYQQTPGQGLQFLFEYFSETQRNKGNFPGRFSGRQFSNSRSEMNVSTLELGDSALYLCASSPVTGDYNEQFFGPGTRLTVL.